This T cell receptor (beta chain) was profiled in a study of blood T cell repertoires in COVID-19. Germline loops: CDR1 LNHDA, CDR2 SQIVND (reference sequence). There are 15 residues in the CDR3. Between the trimmed V and J ends, which lost 3 bases and 3 bases, there was a span of 15 bases. Sequencing used immunoSEQ multiplex PCR; TCRdb keeps in-frame clones, though not all of them. The sample lists 200,000 to 250,000 clones; roughly 84% were seen once. The TCR originated in a woman aged 40 to 50 who had recovered from COVID-19. V and J are TRBV19 and TRBJ2-7; maybe TRBD1 (5 bases). The sample consisted of peripheral blood. In DNA form, the CDR3 reads TGTGCCAGTAGTATTGGATGGGGCAGCGTCTACGAGCAGTACTTC. Protein sequence: CASSIGWGSVYEQYF.